Presented here are 15 T cell receptor beta chains from one specimen sequenced in a study of blood T cells in healthy people across ages. Together with a sample-barcoded 5' primer, a J-beta primer mix was included in a second PCR lasting about 6 to 11 cycles. TCRdb passed the 5' RACE reads through MiXCR, listing each CDR3 protein once. The sample holds 1.5 million to 2 million distinct CDR3 sequences, 39% seen once. The sequenced sample consisted of blood. The source of these receptors is a human donor in good health.

This clonotype was recorded a few times. V is TRBV5-1 and J is TRBJ2-1; 15 nucleotides align to TRBD2. Germline CDR1 SGHRS, CDR2 YFSETQ. The V gene end was trimmed by 3 bases and the J gene end by 7 bases; junction bases not matched to a gene: 5. CDR3 length: 16 residues. CDR3 sequence reads: CASSSTGTSGRNEQFF. The CDR3 DNA sequence: TGCGCCAGCAGCTCCACCGGGACTAGCGGGAGGAATGAGCAGTTCTTC.

This clonotype appeared a few times. The rearrangement uses TRBV29-1 and TRBJ2-7; D is perhaps TRBD1 or TRBD2 (5 bases each). The CDR3 spans 11 residues. Germline V CDR1 and CDR2: SQVTM, ANQGSEA. V was shortened by 0 bases and J by 9 bases, with 9 bases between the two germline ends. CDR3 bases: TGCAGCGTTGAAGATGGGGGACGGCAGTACTTC. Its translation: CSVEDGGRQYF.

V is TRBV12-3 or TRBV12-4 and J is TRBJ2-1; 9 bases match TRBD1. There are 15 residues in the CDR3. The V gene end was trimmed by 7 bases and the J gene end by 5 bases; junction bases not matched to a gene: 9. CDR3 amino acids: CASILRTGADNEQFF. The DNA of the CDR3 is TGTGCCAGCATCCTCCGGACAGGGGCGGACAATGAGCAGTTCTTC.

This clonotype was observed a single time. The chain has TRBV18 and TRBJ2-3; 9 bases align to TRBD1. The germline CDR1 and CDR2 sequences are KGHSH and LQKENI. J lost 1 base, V lost 8 bases, and 16 bases had no gene match. This CDR3 is built from 18 residues. CDR3 sequence reads: CASAPSPGTGPRTDTQYF. The CDR3 DNA reads as TGTGCCAGCGCCCCATCGCCCGGGACAGGGCCTCGCACAGATACGCAGTATTTT.

This clonotype was picked up a small number of times. The chain recombines TRBV4-1 with TRBJ2-3, with 11 bases fitting TRBD1. V lost 1 base and J lost 9; bases outside the gene matches: 9. CDR3 length: 16 residues. Germline CDR1 MGHRA, CDR2 YSYEKL. The CDR3 loop is CASSQVGQGAHRTQYF. The CDR3 DNA reads as TGCGCCAGCAGCCAAGTTGGACAGGGGGCCCACCGGACGCAGTATTTT.

The V call is TRBV5-1, the J call TRBJ1-2, with 10 nucleotides matching TRBD1. The CDR3 runs 18 residues. Per germline, CDR1 SGHRS and CDR2 YFSETQ. The J segment lost 7 bases and the V segment lost 3 bases, leaving 18 bases of the junction unmatched. CDR3 region: CASSSSGQGLGTEGGYTF. CDR3 nucleotides: TGCGCCAGCAGCTCTTCGGGACAGGGGTTGGGAACGGAGGGTGGCTACACCTTC.

The chain uses TRBV27 and TRBJ2-3; D is tentatively TRBD1 or TRBD2 (6 bases each). Trimming left V 6 bases short and J 6 bases short, with 25 bases between. The CDR3 contains 17 residues. Germline lookup yields CDR1 MNHEY and CDR2 SMNVEV (reference sequence). Written as DNA, the CDR3 is TGTGCCAGCAGGCGGTTCCGACTAGGGGGGTTGATGGATACGCAGTATTTT. This encodes CASRRFRLGGLMDTQYF.

J is TRBJ2-2 and V is TRBV2; a weak D match, TRBD1 (6 bases). Trimming shortened V by 7 bases and J by 0 bases, and 9 bases separated the two germline ends. CDR1 is SNHLY, CDR2 FYNNEI, per germline. CDR3 length equals 14 residues. CDR3 loop: CASTNRANTGELFF. The CDR3 nucleotides read TGTGCCAGCACAAACAGGGCGAACACCGGGGAGCTGTTTTTT. The full variable domain, rest sourced from reference TRBV2 and TRBJ2-2, is EPEVTQTPSHQVTQMGQEVILRCVPISNHLYFYWYRQILGQKVEFLVSFYNNEISEKSEIFDDQFSVERPDGSNFTLKIRSTKLEDSAMYFCASTNRANTGELFFGEGSRLTVL.

V is TRBV4-3 and J is TRBJ2-7; possibly TRBD2 for D (6 bases). Germline CDR1 and CDR2: LGHNA and YSLEER. There are 16 residues in the CDR3. Between the trimmed V and J ends, which lost 1 base and 0 bases, there was a span of 13 bases. This CDR3 is CASSQAVSGLSYEQYF. The CDR3 DNA follows: TGCGCCAGCAGCCAAGCGGTTTCGGGACTCTCCTACGAGCAGTACTTC.

This clonotype was seen a handful of times. The chain links TRBV20-1 to TRBJ2-1; D is possibly TRBD2 (7 bases). Trimming cost V 0 bases and J 4 bases, with 19 bases left between them. Germline lookup yields CDR1 DFQATT and CDR2 SNEGSKA (reference sequence). This CDR3 has 17 amino acids. This CDR3 is CSARDRLGGAKYNEQFF. CDR3 in DNA: TGCAGTGCTAGAGATCGGTTAGGGGGGGCCAAATACAATGAGCAGTTCTTC.

The rearrangement joins TRBV20-1 to TRBJ2-1; D is uncertain. This CDR3 is built from 10 residues. V was shortened by 4 bases and J by 6 bases, with 4 bases between the two germline ends. Per germline, CDR1 DFQATT and CDR2 SNEGSKA (reference sequence). CDR3 protein: CSANSNEQFF. The CDR3, as DNA: TGCAGTGCTAATTCCAATGAGCAGTTCTTC.

The gene calls are TRBV6-1 and TRBJ2-1; tentative D call: TRBD2 (7 bases). The end of the DNA is better explained by TRBJ2-7, so the J call may be wrong. Germline CDR1 is MNHNS and CDR2 is SASEGT. This CDR3 comprises 14 residues. CDR3 region: CASSGGLSYNEQYF. CDR3 in DNA: TGTGCCAGCAGCGGGGGGCTCTCCTACAATGAGCAGTACTTC.

This clonotype was seen a few times. The rearrangement links TRBV27 to TRBJ2-7, with D unresolved. In germline, CDR1 is MNHEY, CDR2 SMNVEV (reference sequence). The CDR3 length is 14 residues. Trimming removed 7 bases from V and 1 base from J, with 14 bases in between. The CDR3 DNA reads TGTGCCAGCAAGGGTGGTCCAGCGTCCTACGAGCAGTACTTC. Translation: CASKGGPASYEQYF.

V and J are TRBV12-3 or TRBV12-4 and TRBJ2-1, with 8 bases aligning to TRBD1. The junction had 12 bases not matched to a gene; V was cut back by 5 bases and J by 9 bases. This CDR3 region has 15 residues. The CDR3 region has the DNA TGTGCCAGCAGTCCCGAGGGACAGGAGGATGGTGAGCAGTTCTTC. It codes for CASSPEGQEDGEQFF.

A few counts support this clonotype. The chain employs TRBV11-3 and TRBJ2-3; 9 bases are a match to TRBD1. Germline assignment: CDR1 SGHNT and CDR2 YENEEA. The trim removed 5 bases at V and 1 base at J, leaving 10 bases unmatched. This CDR3 region has 17 residues. The CDR3: CASSPHGRTGGTDTQYF. Here the CDR3 DNA reads TGTGCCAGCAGCCCACACGGACGGACAGGGGGCACAGATACGCAGTATTTT.